This is a list of T cell receptor beta chains from one sample in a study of early T cells in non-severe SARS-CoV-2 infection. TCRdb redid the calling of the 5' RACE reads with MiXCR, one entry per CDR3 protein. The sample carries about 98,000 distinct CDR3 sequences, roughly 9.6% recorded once. The material sequenced was whole blood. The receptors come from an adult who was a healthcare worker with PCR-confirmed SARS-CoV-2 infection or an uninfected control (not recorded which). The CDR3 runs from the conserved cysteine through the conserved F or W. The D gene is left open where the match is weak. Size tells how often a clone was seen (once, few, many) or the class of an expanded clone, and some rows leave it out.

size,J,D,length,V,DNA,CDR3
.,TRBJ1-6,.,15,TRBV5-1,TGCGCCAGCAGCTTGGCCGGGACCGGAGGATCACCCCTCCACTTT,CASSLAGTGGSPLHF
.,TRBJ2-1,.,16,TRBV14,TGTGCCAGCAGCCAAAGGATGACTGTTCGGAGGGATGAGCAGTTCTTC,CASSQRMTVRRDEQFF
few,TRBJ2-1,TRBD2,14,TRBV3-1,TGTGCCGAGCTCAGGTCTAGCGGTCACAATGAGCAGTTCTTC,CAELRSSGHNEQFF
many,TRBJ2-3,.,15,TRBV2,TGTGCCAGCAGTGATGGCGGTCCAAGCACAGATACGCAGTATTTT,CASSDGGPSTDTQYF
.,TRBJ2-5,TRBD2,15,TRBV28,TGTGCCAGCAGCGGATCCGGGACTAGCGAAGAGACCCAGTACTTC,CASSGSGTSEETQYF
many,TRBJ2-1,.,14,TRBV12-3/TRBV12-4,TGTGCCAGCAGCCTCCTTAACTCCTACAATGAGCAGTTCTTC,CASSLLNSYNEQFF
.,TRBJ1-3,.,15,TRBV12-3/TRBV12-4,TGTGCCAGCAGTTTTGTGCGGGCTCCAGAAAACACCATATATTTT,CASSFVRAPENTIYF
.,TRBJ2-2,TRBD2,15,TRBV5-1,TGCGCCAGCATCCCGACTAGCGGGGGGGCCGGGGAGCTGTTTTTT,CASIPTSGGAGELFF
.,TRBJ1-1,.,14,TRBV7-8,TGTGCCAGCAGCTTAGCCGTGGGGAACACTGAAGCTTTCTTT,CASSLAVGNTEAFF
many,TRBJ2-3,TRBD2,15,TRBV29-1,TGCAGCGTTGATGGGCTAGCGGGGAGCACAGATACGCAGTATTTT,CSVDGLAGSTDTQYF
.,TRBJ2-7,TRBD1,13,TRBV2,TGTGCCAGCAGTGTGGGACAGGGAAGCGAGCAGTACTTC,CASSVGQGSEQYF
many,TRBJ2-3,TRBD2,19,TRBV20-1,TGCAGTGCTAGAGACCCTTCCAGCCTTAGCGGGGGAACGGGAGATACGCAGTATTTT,CSARDPSSLSGGTGDTQYF
many,TRBJ2-6,.,15,TRBV2,TGTGCCAGCAGCCGACAGTCTTCTGGGGCCAACGTCCTGACTTTC,CASSRQSSGANVLTF
few,TRBJ2-1,.,13,TRBV19,TGTGCCAGTAGTAGGGGACTTTTCTATGAGCAGTTCTTC,CASSRGLFYEQFF
.,TRBJ2-1,.,15,TRBV28,TGTGCCAGCAGTCCCACCAGGGGGGTGTTCGATGAGCAGTTCTTC,CASSPTRGVFDEQFF
.,TRBJ1-1,TRBD1,15,TRBV4-2,TGTGCCAGCAGCCCACGGACAGGGGGCCTAACTGAAGCTTTCTTT,CASSPRTGGLTEAFF
few,TRBJ1-1,.,13,TRBV2,TGTGCCAGCAGGCTACGGGGGAACACTGAAGCTTTCTTT,CASRLRGNTEAFF
few,TRBJ2-4,.,12,TRBV12-3/TRBV12-4,TGTGCCAGCAGTTCCACGGGACCATTTGAGTACTTC,CASSSTGPFEYF
many,TRBJ2-2,TRBD2,13,TRBV11-2,TGTGCCAGCAGACTAGCGGGAGCCGGGGAGCTGTTTTTT,CASRLAGAGELFF
.,TRBJ1-3,.,15,TRBV7-6,TGTGTCAGCAGCTTCGGTCTTTCCTCTGGAAACACCATATATTTT,CVSSFGLSSGNTIYF
.,TRBJ2-3,.,15,TRBV20-1,TGCAGTGCTAGAGATCTCTCGGATAGCACAGATACGCAGTATTTT,CSARDLSDSTDTQYF
many,TRBJ1-3,TRBD1,16,TRBV3-1,TGTGCCAGCAGCCAAGCCGGGACAGGGGTCGGAAACACCATATATTTT,CASSQAGTGVGNTIYF
.,TRBJ2-3,.,16,TRBV6-7,TGTGCCAGCACCGACCCAGAGAGGGTGAGCACAGATACGCAGTATTTT,CASTDPERVSTDTQYF
many,TRBJ2-2,.,17,TRBV4-2,TGTGCCAGCAGCCCCCCTAGGGGGGGCTCAACGGGCGGGGAGCTGTTTTTT,CASSPPRGGSTGGELFF
.,TRBJ1-6,.,15,TRBV30,TGTGCCCGTGTCGTTGGGACGCCGAAGGATTCACCCCTCCACTTT,CARVVGTPKDSPLHF
.,TRBJ1-1,TRBD1,14,TRBV12-3/TRBV12-4,TGTGCCAGCAGGGGACAGGGGTGGAACACTGAAGCTTTCTTT,CASRGQGWNTEAFF
many,TRBJ1-5,.,14,TRBV19,TGTGCCAGTAGTATGTTCTTGGGAGGACAGCCCCAGCATTTT,CASSMFLGGQPQHF
many,TRBJ2-1,.,15,TRBV4-1,TGCGCCAGCAGCCAAGGTCCGGGACGTCCCAATGAGCAGTTCTTC,CASSQGPGRPNEQFF
.,TRBJ1-3,.,13,TRBV6-5,TGTGCCAGCAGTTATTGGTCTGGAAACACCATATATTTT,CASSYWSGNTIYF
many,TRBJ1-2,.,13,TRBV2,TGTGCCAGCAGTGTAACAACTCACTATGGCTACACCTTC,CASSVTTHYGYTF
.,TRBJ2-7,.,13,TRBV29-1,TGCAGCGTTAGCAGAGCGAGGGATGACGAGCAGTACTTC,CSVSRARDDEQYF
.,TRBJ1-4,TRBD1,13,TRBV12-3/TRBV12-4,TGTGCCAGCAGTCGGGGGACAGGGGAAAAACTGTTTTTT,CASSRGTGEKLFF
.,TRBJ2-3,TRBD2,13,TRBV29-1,TGCAGCGTGAGGACTAGCGGGGGGGATACGCAGTATTTT,CSVRTSGGDTQYF
.,TRBJ2-5,.,13,TRBV5-1,TGCGCCAGCAGCTCCACCTTCCAAGAGACCCAGTACTTC,CASSSTFQETQYF
many,TRBJ2-1,TRBD2,17,TRBV14,TGTGCCAGCAGCCAAGAGCTAGCGGGGGGGATGTACAATGAGCAGTTCTTC,CASSQELAGGMYNEQFF
many,TRBJ1-1,.,12,TRBV29-1,TGCAGCGCAAAAACGGGGGACACTGAAGCTTTCTTT,CSAKTGDTEAFF
.,TRBJ2-7,.,13,TRBV5-1,TGCGCCAGCAGCTTCTACGGCGACACCGAGCAGTACTTC,CASSFYGDTEQYF
many,TRBJ1-4,.,14,TRBV7-2,TGTGCCAGCAGCTTACAGGCCCTGGGTGAAAAACTGTTTTTT,CASSLQALGEKLFF
few,TRBJ2-1,TRBD2,12,TRBV11-2,TGTGCCACTAGCGGGGGGTGGTATGAGCAGTTCTTC,CATSGGWYEQFF
few,TRBJ1-1,.,17,TRBV9,TGTGCCAGCAGCGCTGCGCGGGAACCTGGAAGGGGCACTGAAGCTTTCTTT,CASSAAREPGRGTEAFF
few,TRBJ1-5,TRBD1,16,TRBV27,TGTGCCAGCAGTTCTAGACGGACAGGGGGCTATCAGCCCCAGCATTTT,CASSSRRTGGYQPQHF
few,TRBJ1-1,TRBD1,16,TRBV4-1,TGCGCCAGCAGCCTTTTAAGGACAGGACTGAACACTGAAGCTTTCTTT,CASSLLRTGLNTEAFF